The 29 T cell receptor beta chains reported below all come from one sample, sequenced in a study of blood T cell repertoires in COVID-19. Profiling relied on immunoSEQ multiplex PCR, and the TCRdb table lists in-frame clones only, not all of them. Counted here are more than 300,000 clones, approximately 85% occurring once; the ten biggest clones make up about 1.6%. The sample comprised peripheral blood. These receptors were obtained from a woman between 50 and 59 years old with acute or convalescent COVID-19.

This rearrangement joins TRBV5-1 to TRBJ2-1, with 7 bases matching TRBD1. The V and J ends lost 4 bases and 7 bases, in that order; junction bases with no gene match: 11. The CDR3 contains 15 residues. The germline gives CDR1 SGHRS, CDR2 YFSETQ. CDR3 in DNA: TGCGCCAGCAGCCCCCCCACAGGGGTGGGGAATGAGCAGTTCTTC. Amino acid sequence: CASSPPTGVGNEQFF.

The J gene is TRBJ1-1, the V gene TRBV7-2; D is undetermined. CDR1 is SGHTA and CDR2 is FQGNSA in the germline V gene. V gave up 5 bases and J gave up 0 bases, with 7 bases separating them. The length of the CDR3 is 13 residues. In DNA form, the CDR3 reads TGTGCCAGCAGCCGCGGGTTGAACACTGAAGCTTTCTTT. It codes for CASSRGLNTEAFF.

Here the CDR3 DNA reads TGTGCCAGCAGAGGACTACTTAGCTCCTACGAGCAGTACTTC. As protein: CASRGLLSSYEQYF. The chain combines TRBV2 with TRBJ2-7; weak D call: TRBD2 (6 bases). Germline CDR1 is SNHLY and CDR2 is FYNNEI. CDR3 length: 14 residues. The V and J ends lost 6 bases and 0 bases respectively, with 12 bases between them.

This chain links TRBV6-5 with TRBJ2-1; TRBD1 aligns across 9 bases. Looked up from germline, CDR1 is MNHEY and CDR2 is SVGAGI. CDR3 length: 16 residues. After removal of 0 bases from V and 6 bases from J, the junction contained 6 bases not matched to a gene. CDR3 coding DNA: TGTGCCAGCAGTTACTCGAGTACAGGGGGCAGCAATGAGCAGTTCTTC. Encoded protein: CASSYSSTGGSNEQFF.

This chain joins TRBV7-8 and TRBJ1-2; a possible D gene is TRBD1 (6 bases). CDR3 length: 15 residues. Germline CDR1 SGHVS, CDR2 FQNEAQ. V dropped 4 bases and J dropped 2 bases, with 14 bases sitting between them. The CDR3 coding sequence is TGTGCCAGCAGCTCAAGGGGGGGGCCCAACTATGGCTACACCTTC. Translation: CASSSRGGPNYGYTF. Looking up the rest from reference TRBV7-8 and TRBJ1-2 gives the full variable domain: GAGVSQSPRYKVAKRGQDVALRCDPISGHVSLFWYQQALGQGPEFLTYFQNEAQLDKSGLPSDRFFAERPEGSVSTLKIQRTQQEDSAVYLCASSSRGGPNYGYTFGSGTRLTVV.

The genes are TRBV29-1 and TRBJ2-6; TRBD2 is a possible D gene (6 bases). CDR1 and CDR2 (germline): SQVTM, ANQGSEA. The CDR3 runs to 14 residues. V was trimmed by 3 bases and J by 2 bases, leaving 8 bases between them. CDR3 in amino acids: CSVDPGAGANVLTF. For the CDR3, the DNA is TGCAGCGTTGATCCGGGGGCTGGGGCCAACGTCCTGACTTTC. Drawing the rest from reference TRBV29-1 and TRBJ2-6, the complete variable domain is SAVISQKPSRDICQRGTSLTIQCQVDSQVTMMFWYRQQPGQSLTLIATANQGSEATYESGFVIDKFPISRPNLTFSTLTVSNMSPEDSSIYLCSVDPGAGANVLTFGAGSRLTVL.

This rearrangement joins TRBV6-6 to TRBJ2-3; TRBD1 matches 7 bases. The CDR3 spans 15 residues. Germline CDR1 reads MNHNY; CDR2 reads SVGAGI (reference sequence). The trim removed 5 bases at V and 4 bases at J, leaving 9 bases unmatched. The DNA of the CDR3 is TGTGCCAGCAGTAACCGGGACAGAAAATCAGATACGCAGTATTTT. This encodes CASSNRDRKSDTQYF.

The gene calls are TRBV20-1 and TRBJ1-1, with D perhaps matching TRBD1 (5 bases). Germline V gives CDR1 DFQATT, CDR2 SNEGSKA (reference sequence). The ends were cut back, 3 bases at V and 0 bases at J, with 14 bases in the middle. The CDR3 is 15 residues long. CDR3 in amino acids: CSASVRGELNTEAFF. The CDR3 bases are TGCAGTGCTAGTGTCCGGGGGGAGTTGAACACTGAAGCTTTCTTT.

The rearrangement links TRBV6-5 to TRBJ2-7, with 7 nucleotides matching TRBD1. The germline V gene has CDR1 MNHEY and CDR2 SVGAGI. The length of the CDR3 is 14 residues. V lost 3 bases, J lost 3 bases, and 5 bases stayed unmatched. Here the CDR3 reads CASSYSQGIYEQYF. For the CDR3, the DNA is TGTGCCAGCAGTTATTCACAGGGGATCTACGAGCAGTACTTC.

The rearrangement links TRBV11-1 to TRBJ2-3, with a possible D match to TRBD1 (5 bases). CDR1 and CDR2 from the germline V gene are SGHAT and FQDESV (reference sequence). The V gene lost 10 bases and the J gene lost 4 bases, with 12 bases spanning the gap. This CDR3 has 12 residues. CDR3 protein: CATSWGSDTQYF. Written as DNA, the CDR3 is TGTGCCACCTCTTGGGGCTCAGATACGCAGTATTTT.

This sequence joins TRBV11-1 and TRBJ2-5, with TRBD2 matching over 12 bases. Germline loops: CDR1 SGHAT, CDR2 FQDESV (reference sequence). V lost 0 bases, J lost 7 bases, and 3 bases stayed unmatched. This CDR3 has 15 amino acids. The CDR3 loop is CASSLAGLAGRTQYF. CDR3 nucleotide sequence: TGTGCCAGCAGCTTAGCGGGACTAGCGGGCCGGACCCAGTACTTC.

The rearrangement joins TRBV28 to TRBJ2-1, with 7 bases that match TRBD2. This CDR3 spans 16 amino acids. V was clipped by 4 bases and J by 4 bases; unmatched bases: 10. CDR1 is MDHEN and CDR2 is SYDVKM in the germline V gene. Written as DNA, the CDR3 is TGTGCCAGCAGTTCCGCCCCTCTAGCGGTGTACAATGAGCAGTTCTTC. It specifies CASSSAPLAVYNEQFF.

The chain uses TRBV29-1 and TRBJ1-4; no reliable D call. V lost 1 base to trimming and J lost 8 bases, with 17 bases between them. The germline gives CDR1 SQVTM, CDR2 ANQGSEA. The CDR3 has 15 residues. CDR3 loop: CSVEAMRGLGEKLFF. CDR3 bases: TGCAGCGTTGAAGCGATGAGAGGGCTTGGAGAAAAACTGTTTTTT.

This chain links TRBV2 with TRBJ1-2; possible D gene TRBD1, 5 bases. V lost 7 bases and J lost 1, with 10 bases in between. The CDR3 length is 13 residues. The V gene's germline CDR1 is SNHLY and CDR2 FYNNEI. The CDR3 here is CASTGRVNYGYTF. The CDR3 region has the DNA TGTGCCAGCACAGGCAGGGTTAACTATGGCTACACCTTC.

The genes are TRBV15 and TRBJ2-1, with D possibly TRBD2 on 6 matching bases. The CDR3 totals 16 residues. Germline V gives CDR1 LNHNV, CDR2 YYDKDF (reference sequence). V gave up 3 bases and J gave up 10 bases, with 22 bases separating them. CDR3: CATSRGGGGDPQEQFF. As DNA, the CDR3 is TGTGCCACCAGCAGGGGGGGAGGCGGGGATCCCCAGGAGCAGTTCTTC.

The chain joins TRBV21-1 to TRBJ2-3; the tabulated D call, TRBD2, remains unverified against the DNA. TRBV21-1 is listed as a pseudogene. The CDR3 has 19 amino acids. CDR3 loop: CASSILSGTSGGSTDTQYF. The CDR3 region has the DNA TGTGCCAGCAGCATTCTCTCGGGGACTAGCGGAGGTAGCACAGATACGCAGTATTTT.

Notes on this clone: The sample carries other DNA sequences with the same CDR3. This chain uses TRBV30 with TRBJ1-5; possibly TRBD1 for D (5 bases). The CDR3 extends over 13 amino acids. V lost 2 bases to trimming and J lost 8 bases, with 13 bases between them. Germline-derived CDR1 and CDR2 are GTSNPN and SVGIG (reference sequence). CDR3 bases: TGTGCCTGGAGTAGGGGCGGGAGAGAGCCCCAGCATTTT. As protein: CAWSRGGREPQHF.

Details on this clone: Mismatch with germline at one junction end may stem from a read error. V usage is TRBV28 and J usage is TRBJ2-3; 7 positions match TRBD1. The CDR3 extends over 13 amino acids. The germline V gene has CDR1 MDHEN and CDR2 SYDVKM. The CDR3 loop reads CASTKPDRRYGHF. The CDR3 DNA reads as TGTGCCAGCACCAAACCGGACAGGAGGTACGGGCATTTT.

The genes are TRBV7-2 and TRBJ1-2; D is unclear. Per the germline V gene, CDR1 is SGHTA and CDR2 is FQGNSA. Trimming stripped 5 bases from V and 3 bases from J, with 28 bases between. The CDR3 consists of 19 residues. The CDR3 nucleotides are TGTGCCAGCAGCCCCCTCTTTTACATCGAGGGCGCTATTTACTATGGCTACACCTTC. This codes for CASSPLFYIEGAIYYGYTF.

This clone appeared a single time. The rearrangement uses TRBV29-1 and TRBJ2-3; perhaps TRBD1 as D (5 bases). CDR1 is SQVTM, CDR2 ANQGSEA, per germline. There are 15 residues in the CDR3. Trimming took 7 bases from V and 1 from J, leaving 18 bases between them. The CDR3 sequence is CSAETVPSGTDTQYF. DNA for the CDR3: TGCAGCGCCGAGACAGTCCCATCTGGCACAGATACGCAGTATTTT.

The chain is built from TRBV28 and TRBJ1-2; 8 bases agree with TRBD1. Germline CDR1 reads MDHEN; CDR2 reads SYDVKM. The CDR3 has 14 residues. J lost 2 bases, V lost 3 bases, and 2 bases had no gene match. The CDR3 DNA reads TGTGCCAGCAGTTTTGGGACAGGCAACTATGGCTACACCTTC. As protein: CASSFGTGNYGYTF.

This clone came up a few times. The chain joins TRBV19 to TRBJ2-7; 11 bases agree with TRBD2. The germline V gene encodes CDR1 LNHDA and CDR2 SQIVND (reference sequence). Germline trimming cut 6 bases from V and 4 bases from J; bases unmatched to any gene: 8. This CDR3 has 15 residues. This chain's CDR3 is CASSGTSGGTYEQYF. CDR3 in DNA: TGTGCCAGTAGCGGCACTAGCGGGGGTACTTACGAGCAGTACTTC.

This clone was counted a few times. The rearrangement uses TRBV3-1 (or the pseudogene TRBV3-2) and TRBJ2-7; D perhaps matches TRBD2 (6 bases). The CDR3 has 14 residues. The germline gives CDR1 LGHDT, CDR2 YNNKEL (reference sequence). Between the trimmed V and J ends, which lost 4 bases and 2 bases, there was a span of 12 bases. The CDR3 DNA reads TGTGCCAGCAGCCCCTCCGGGAGAACCTACGAGCAGTACTTC. Its translation is CASSPSGRTYEQYF.

The J gene is TRBJ2-3, the V gene TRBV6-6, with TRBD1 as a possible D gene (6 bases). The ends were cut back, 8 bases at V and 4 bases at J, with 7 bases in the middle. This CDR3 has 11 amino acids. Germline CDR1 is MNHNY and CDR2 is SVGAGI (reference sequence). The CDR3 protein is CASGQSDTQYF. CDR3 nucleotides: TGTGCCAGCGGACAGTCAGATACGCAGTATTTT.

This clone was seen once. The chain links TRBV5-1 to TRBJ2-1, with a possible D match to TRBD1 (6 bases). The CDR3 contains 13 residues. Germline assignment: CDR1 SGHRS and CDR2 YFSETQ. V gave up 0 bases and J gave up 15 bases, with 16 bases separating them. The CDR3 region is CASSLGGTQGMFF. The CDR3, as DNA: TGCGCCAGCAGCTTGGGGGGGACCCAGGGGATGTTCTTC.

The V call is TRBV4-1, the J call TRBJ1-4, with 8 bases identical to TRBD1. The germline V gene has CDR1 MGHRA and CDR2 YSYEKL. J gave up 6 bases and V 6 bases, and 9 bases lay outside the gene matches. This CDR3 spans 15 amino acids. Here the CDR3 DNA reads TGCGCCAGCAGTACTAGGACAGGGAGGCATGAAAAACTGTTTTTT. It codes for CASSTRTGRHEKLFF.

CDR3 loop: CASMLGLAAYNEQFF. CDR3 DNA sequence: TGTGCCAGCATGCTGGGACTAGCGGCCTACAATGAGCAGTTCTTC. The genes are TRBV27 and TRBJ2-1; 11 bases are a match to TRBD2. Germline V CDR1 and CDR2: MNHEY, SMNVEV (reference sequence). CDR3 length: 15 residues. V lost 7 bases, J lost 2 bases, and 4 bases stayed unmatched.

The chain carries TRBV7-2 and TRBJ2-7; tentative D call: TRBD2 (6 bases). Germline V gene lookup returns CDR1 SGHTA and CDR2 FQGNSA. The V gene lost 3 bases and the J gene lost 2 bases, with 8 bases spanning the gap. The CDR3 covers 13 residues. The CDR3 DNA reads TGTGCCAGCAGCTTTAGCGGTGCCTACGAGCAGTACTTC. Protein: CASSFSGAYEQYF.

The chain combines TRBV10-3 with TRBJ2-7, with TRBD1 matching 10 bases. After removal of 6 bases from V and 0 bases from J, the junction contained 5 bases not matched to a gene. This CDR3 has 15 residues. The germline CDR1 and CDR2 sequences are ENHRY and SYGVKD. CDR3 in amino acids: CAISTGTGASYEQYF. CDR3 DNA sequence: TGTGCCATCAGCACCGGGACAGGGGCCTCCTACGAGCAGTACTTC.